These T cell receptor beta chains were read from a single sample in a study of blood T cell repertoires in COVID-19. Assay: immunoSEQ multiplex PCR; the TCRdb copy retains only in-frame clones and omits some. The sample carries about 240,000 clones, approximately 86% recorded once. The sequencing sample was made of PBMCs or T cells enriched from blood (not recorded which). Receptor source: a middle-aged woman with acute COVID-19. The conserved cysteine and the conserved F or W are not part of the CDR3 here. Fields, in order: V gene, CDR3 protein.

v_gene: TRBV27; CDR3aa: ASSSLTRGDPTDTQY
v_gene: TRBV15; CDR3aa: ATSRETGSSYNEQF
v_gene: TRBV6-5; CDR3aa: ASSYSAGSSYEQY
v_gene: TRBV2; CDR3aa: ASSEGTGLADYNEQF
v_gene: TRBV29-1; CDR3aa: SVELAGETSYEQY
v_gene: TRBV7-9; CDR3aa: ASSSSGRAYEQY
v_gene: TRBV19; CDR3aa: ASSMEAAAQETQY
v_gene: TRBV9; CDR3aa: ASSVVGGRDSPLH
v_gene: TRBV24-1; CDR3aa: ATSDHGTGAGNTIY
v_gene: TRBV3-1/TRBV3-2; CDR3aa: ASSRTGVWGNTIY
v_gene: TRBV5-4; CDR3aa: ASSKGLAGGVTDTQY
v_gene: TRBV5-4; CDR3aa: ASSLKDRVREYGYT
v_gene: TRBV5-6; CDR3aa: ASSLGTGYGYT
v_gene: TRBV2; CDR3aa: ASSQGTPYEQY
v_gene: TRBV7-6; CDR3aa: ASSNGLAGGQEQY